This T cell receptor (beta chain) is from a study of graft-versus-host responses after intestinal transplantation (dated by TCRdb to the early 2020s). Background for the entire study: Recipients received multivisceral, liver-intestinal, or isolated intestinal transplants. Donor T cell macrochimerism was defined as a peak of at least 4% donor T cells among recipient peripheral blood mononuclear cells. Rather than going through the commercial service, samples from three later patients were sequenced in-house on an Illumina MiSeq and processed with MiXCR. Anti-thymocyte globulin induction was given to all recipients, followed by maintenance tacrolimus and steroids for approximately three years. After intestinal transplantation, graft-versus-host and host-versus-graft alloreactive T cell clones in the graft, circulation and bone marrow were tracked using bulk TCR-beta CDR3 sequencing. The cohort enrolled some 23 intestinal transplant recipients including one retransplant, and a few patients lacking pretransplant specimens were excluded. To identify alloreactive clones, pre-transplant mixed lymphocyte reaction products were sequenced and then compared with unstimulated pre-transplant donor and recipient T cells.

Receptors were amplified or captured by the immunoSEQ multiplex PCR assay. For most patients, genomic DNA was isolated with the Qiagen DNeasy Blood and Tissue Kit and shipped frozen to Adaptive Biotechnologies for TCR sequencing. For most patients, genomic DNA was subjected to high-throughput TCR-beta CDR3 sequencing by Adaptive Biotechnologies. Processing in the source paper ran as follows. Adaptive's ImmunoSEQ software supplied the TCR sequencing data for approximately 18 patients, while MiXCR and VDJtools were used to process a few other patients. To correct CD4 versus CD8 sorting errors, sequences present in both subsets at a frequency ratio below 5:1 were removed. CDR3 nucleotide sequences shared between donor and recipient were removed because their origin could not be assigned. To count as alloreactive, a clone needed at least 2-fold expansion over unstimulated cells and a minimum CFSE-low frequency of 0.002% (template counts) or 0.001% (read counts). Mappable clones were those detected in sequenced pre-transplant spleen, lymph node, or MLR CFSE-low populations of the donor or recipient. Cumulative frequency of alloreactive clones was calculated as a percentage of all sequences weighted by copy number. This immuneACCESS table, as held by TCRdb, lists in-frame sequences with V and J called but not all clones. Of the missing ones, under half trace to an unresolved V gene in checked studies; the others have no known cause. V, J and clone size are taken as reported in that table, and D and trimming were inferred from the DNA itself. The sample contains 130,000 or so clones, about 90% of them found a single time. 0.15% to 0.2% of the sample belongs to the ten largest clones.

V lost 8 bases and J lost 5 bases; the stretch between them is 6 bases long. From its cysteine to its phenylalanine, the CDR3 spans 11 amino acids. Of the read, only the CDR3 DNA is kept; its 33 bases are in frame from base 1. Per the germline V gene, ENHRY is the CDR1 and SYGVKD is the CDR2. General findings and caveats noted by the study authors: In patients with donor T cell macrochimerism, the allografts had high GvH to HvG T cell clonal ratios. Early after transplant, peak levels of circulating GvH clones were found to be associated with declines in HvG clones. GvH clones were found in recipient bone marrow, and some of the GvH clones appeared earlier in ileal mucosa or blood, which is consistent with an intestinal mucosal origin. Conclusions were limited by the relatively low number and heterogeneity of intestinal transplant patients.

This clone was counted between two and nine times. Its binding antigen is unknown. No base qualities exist here, and no much larger clone lies one base off it. Sample time point, as interpreted from the label and publication: cells obtained before transplantation from donor or recipient. CD3+CD4+ and CD3+CD8+ populations were FACS-sorted from unstimulated pre-transplant donor and recipient cells taken from spleen or lymph nodes. The sequence was obtained from a human donor who received an intestinal transplant. The specimen was unstimulated CD4+ T cells sorted from spleen or lymph node cells, collected before intestinal transplant. The chain couples TRBV10-3 to TRBJ2-2; the D match is possibly TRBD1 or TRBD2, with 5 bases aligned in each. The CDR3 in this case is CAIGGTGELFF. The nucleotide sequence reads as follows: TGTGCCATCGGGGGTACCGGGGAGCTGTTTTTT.